This T cell receptor beta chain was sequenced during a study of immune evolution from preneoplasia to lung adenocarcinoma. Measured with immunoSEQ multiplex PCR; TCRdb has only the in-frame clones, and not every one. In the table there are about 2,000 clones, 65% to 90% of which are singletons. Study-level points and caveats: Top clone share appeared to fall from AAH through AIS, MIA, adenocarcinoma. Later-stage lesions seemingly showed higher T cell density and diversity than normal lung.

A remark on this clone: The target antigen is unknown.

Germline CDR1 reads SGHAT; CDR2 reads FQNNGV. The V gene lost 1 base and the J gene lost 3 bases, with 7 bases spanning the gap. CDR3 length: 13 amino acids. Source material: FFPE adjacent normal lung tissue. The sequence derives from a person aged 60-79 years with lung adenocarcinoma. The chain combines TRBV11-2 with TRBJ2-7; D assignment may be TRBD1 or TRBD2 (5 bases each). CDR3 in amino acids: CASSLGGGYEQYF. CDR3 in DNA: TGTGCCAGCAGCTTAGGTGGGGGCTACGAGCAGTACTTC.